A selection of T cell receptor beta chains follows, all from one sample in a study of blood T cells in healthy people across ages. MiXCR was run by TCRdb on the 5' RACE reads, yielding one entry per CDR3 protein. Seen here are 1.5 million to 2 million distinct CDR3 sequences, roughly 52% observed once, and the top ten hold more than 2%. Sequencing was performed on blood. Receptor source: a middle-aged woman in good health. Both conserved end residues are part of each CDR3. A D gene is named only where the DNA matches it firmly. Expanded clones are given a class, and other clones once, few, many or no size at all.

V gene: TRBV12-3/TRBV12-4; clone size: few; CDR3 length: 15; J gene: TRBJ2-5; D gene: NA; CDR3 protein: CASSLITPYQETQYF; CDR3 DNA: TGTGCCAGCAGTTTAATTACACCGTACCAAGAGACCCAGTACTTC
V gene: TRBV7-3; clone size: NA; CDR3 length: 15; J gene: TRBJ2-6; D gene: NA; CDR3 protein: CASSFGRSGANVLTF; CDR3 DNA: TGTGCCAGCAGCTTCGGACGCTCTGGGGCCAACGTCCTGACTTTC
V gene: TRBV3-1; clone size: NA; CDR3 length: 15; J gene: TRBJ2-5; D gene: TRBD1; CDR3 protein: CASSGDRDGQETQYF; CDR3 DNA: TGTGCCAGCAGCGGAGACAGGGACGGCCAAGAGACCCAGTACTTC
V gene: TRBV4-1; clone size: NA; CDR3 length: 18; J gene: TRBJ2-3; D gene: TRBD2; CDR3 protein: CASSQDGGTSGYTDTQYF; CDR3 DNA: TGCGCCAGCAGCCAAGATGGGGGAACTAGCGGGTACACAGATACGCAGTATTTT
V gene: TRBV24-1; clone size: NA; CDR3 length: 14; J gene: TRBJ2-3; D gene: NA; CDR3 protein: CATSDFGEADTQYF; CDR3 DNA: TGTGCCACCAGTGATTTCGGGGAGGCAGATACGCAGTATTTT
V gene: TRBV9; clone size: NA; CDR3 length: 12; J gene: TRBJ2-6; D gene: NA; CDR3 protein: CASSYGGNVLTF; CDR3 DNA: TGTGCCAGCAGCTATGGTGGAAACGTCCTGACTTTC
V gene: TRBV4-2; clone size: NA; CDR3 length: 18; J gene: TRBJ2-7; D gene: NA; CDR3 protein: CASSQRPRGGSSYNEQYF; CDR3 DNA: TGTGCCAGCAGCCAAAGACCCCGGGGAGGCAGCTCCTACAATGAGCAGTACTTC
V gene: TRBV27; clone size: NA; CDR3 length: 15; J gene: TRBJ1-6; D gene: NA; CDR3 protein: CASSLSAAGDSPLHF; CDR3 DNA: TGTGCCAGCAGTTTATCCGCCGCGGGGGATTCACCCCTCCACTTT
V gene: TRBV5-1; clone size: NA; CDR3 length: 15; J gene: TRBJ1-2; D gene: NA; CDR3 protein: CASSLLSDRGYGYTF; CDR3 DNA: TGCGCCAGCAGCTTGTTATCTGATCGGGGCTATGGCTACACCTTC
V gene: TRBV7-2; clone size: NA; CDR3 length: 14; J gene: TRBJ2-5; D gene: NA; CDR3 protein: CASSLPPLGETQYF; CDR3 DNA: TGTGCCAGCAGCTTACCCCCTTTGGGAGAGACCCAGTACTTC
V gene: TRBV6-2/TRBV6-3; clone size: NA; CDR3 length: 13; J gene: TRBJ2-5; D gene: NA; CDR3 protein: CASSGQGRQTQYF; CDR3 DNA: TGTGCCAGCAGTGGCCAGGGGCGTCAGACCCAGTACTTC
V gene: TRBV20-1; clone size: few; CDR3 length: 13; J gene: TRBJ1-4; D gene: TRBD1; CDR3 protein: CSAKQGGSEKLFF; CDR3 DNA: TGCAGTGCAAAACAGGGGGGAAGTGAAAAACTGTTTTTT
V gene: TRBV5-6; clone size: NA; CDR3 length: 16; J gene: TRBJ1-2; D gene: TRBD1; CDR3 protein: CASSSFRDSTRRGYTF; CDR3 DNA: TGTGCCAGCAGCTCTTTTCGGGACAGCACGAGGAGGGGCTACACCTTC
V gene: TRBV27; clone size: NA; CDR3 length: 14; J gene: TRBJ1-2; D gene: NA; CDR3 protein: CASSPGTPIYGYTF; CDR3 DNA: TGTGCCAGCAGTCCCGGGACACCCATCTATGGCTACACCTTC
V gene: TRBV20-1; clone size: many; CDR3 length: 12; J gene: TRBJ2-3; D gene: NA; CDR3 protein: CSASGGTDTQYF; CDR3 DNA: TGCAGTGCTAGCGGGGGCACAGATACGCAGTATTTT
V gene: TRBV20-1; clone size: few; CDR3 length: 15; J gene: TRBJ2-7; D gene: NA; CDR3 protein: CSARDEGRSSYEQYF; CDR3 DNA: TGCAGTGCTAGAGATGAGGGACGGAGCTCCTACGAGCAGTACTTC
V gene: TRBV6-5; clone size: NA; CDR3 length: 14; J gene: TRBJ2-5; D gene: NA; CDR3 protein: CASSDSSWMETQYF; CDR3 DNA: TGTGCCAGCAGTGACTCGTCCTGGATGGAGACCCAGTACTTC
V gene: TRBV4-3; clone size: NA; CDR3 length: 15; J gene: TRBJ2-2; D gene: NA; CDR3 protein: CASSQALSVTGELFF; CDR3 DNA: TGCGCCAGCAGCCAAGCCCTTAGTGTCACCGGGGAGCTGTTTTTT
V gene: TRBV11-3; clone size: NA; CDR3 length: 15; J gene: TRBJ2-1; D gene: TRBD1; CDR3 protein: CASSRGDRVYNEQFF; CDR3 DNA: TGTGCCAGCAGCCGGGGGGACAGGGTATACAATGAGCAGTTCTTC
V gene: TRBV6-4; clone size: NA; CDR3 length: 14; J gene: TRBJ2-1; D gene: TRBD2; CDR3 protein: CASSTSGGAYEQFF; CDR3 DNA: TGTGCCAGCTCCACTAGCGGGGGGGCATATGAGCAGTTCTTC
V gene: TRBV5-1; clone size: few; CDR3 length: 16; J gene: TRBJ2-1; D gene: TRBD2; CDR3 protein: CASGLADSTRVTEQFF; CDR3 DNA: TGCGCCAGCGGACTAGCGGACTCAACACGTGTTACGGAGCAGTTCTTC
V gene: TRBV18; clone size: NA; CDR3 length: 16; J gene: TRBJ2-4; D gene: TRBD1; CDR3 protein: CASSPKQGAAKNIQYF; CDR3 DNA: TGTGCCAGCTCACCCAAACAGGGGGCGGCCAAAAACATTCAGTACTTC
V gene: TRBV2; clone size: NA; CDR3 length: 13; J gene: TRBJ2-3; D gene: TRBD1; CDR3 protein: CASPGQGLDTQYF; CDR3 DNA: TGTGCCAGTCCGGGACAGGGGCTGGATACGCAGTATTTT
V gene: TRBV4-1; clone size: NA; CDR3 length: 14; J gene: TRBJ2-5; D gene: TRBD1; CDR3 protein: CASSHRQGEETQYF; CDR3 DNA: TGCGCCAGCAGCCACCGACAGGGGGAGGAGACCCAGTACTTC
V gene: TRBV5-1; clone size: NA; CDR3 length: 15; J gene: TRBJ2-5; D gene: NA; CDR3 protein: CASSSVGAHQETQYF; CDR3 DNA: TGCGCCAGCAGTTCGGTAGGGGCCCACCAAGAGACCCAGTACTTC
V gene: TRBV4-1; clone size: NA; CDR3 length: 17; J gene: TRBJ2-7; D gene: NA; CDR3 protein: CASSQDIPTTEYYEQYF; CDR3 DNA: TGCGCCAGCAGCCAAGATATTCCCACTACAGAATACTACGAGCAGTACTTC
V gene: TRBV12-3/TRBV12-4; clone size: NA; CDR3 length: 15; J gene: TRBJ1-1; D gene: TRBD1; CDR3 protein: CASSLVDRGKGEAFF; CDR3 DNA: TGTGCCAGCAGTTTAGTGGACAGGGGAAAGGGTGAAGCTTTCTTT
V gene: TRBV24-1; clone size: NA; CDR3 length: 14; J gene: TRBJ1-1; D gene: NA; CDR3 protein: CATSAGTLNTEAFF; CDR3 DNA: TGTGCCACCAGCGCCGGGACCCTGAACACTGAAGCTTTCTTT
V gene: TRBV9; clone size: NA; CDR3 length: 13; J gene: TRBJ2-1; D gene: NA; CDR3 protein: CASSVVASNEQFF; CDR3 DNA: TGTGCCAGCAGCGTAGTAGCGAGCAATGAGCAGTTCTTC
V gene: TRBV25-1; clone size: NA; CDR3 length: 11; J gene: TRBJ2-3; D gene: NA; CDR3 protein: CASSELTTQYF; CDR3 DNA: TGTGCCAGCAGTGAATTGACTACGCAGTATTTT
V gene: TRBV29-1; clone size: NA; CDR3 length: 13; J gene: TRBJ2-1; D gene: TRBD2; CDR3 protein: CSVAIAGAGEQFF; CDR3 DNA: TGCAGCGTTGCGATAGCGGGGGCAGGAGAGCAGTTCTTC
V gene: TRBV5-1; clone size: NA; CDR3 length: 15; J gene: TRBJ2-3; D gene: NA; CDR3 protein: CASSLATLAPDTQYF; CDR3 DNA: TGCGCCAGCAGCCTGGCCACCCTAGCGCCAGATACGCAGTATTTT
V gene: TRBV28; clone size: few; CDR3 length: 14; J gene: TRBJ2-7; D gene: NA; CDR3 protein: CASSGTGTFERQYF; CDR3 DNA: TGTGCCAGCAGTGGAACCGGGACGTTCGAGAGGCAGTACTTC
V gene: TRBV5-1; clone size: NA; CDR3 length: 12; J gene: TRBJ1-2; D gene: TRBD1; CDR3 protein: CASTRQGYGYTF; CDR3 DNA: TGCGCCAGCACGCGACAGGGGTATGGCTACACCTTC
V gene: TRBV9; clone size: NA; CDR3 length: 15; J gene: TRBJ2-3; D gene: NA; CDR3 protein: CASSVGLGAADTQYF; CDR3 DNA: TGTGCCAGCAGCGTTGGTCTAGGGGCGGCAGATACGCAGTATTTT
V gene: TRBV29-1; clone size: NA; CDR3 length: 14; J gene: TRBJ2-7; D gene: NA; CDR3 protein: CSVVHGPSSYEQYF; CDR3 DNA: TGCAGCGTTGTTCACGGCCCGAGCTCCTACGAGCAGTACTTC
V gene: TRBV29-1; clone size: few; CDR3 length: 13; J gene: TRBJ2-5; D gene: NA; CDR3 protein: CSVDIRVKGTQYF; CDR3 DNA: TGCAGCGTTGACATCCGTGTTAAGGGGACCCAGTACTTC
V gene: TRBV20-1; clone size: NA; CDR3 length: 13; J gene: TRBJ2-5; D gene: TRBD1; CDR3 protein: CSARVDRGREQYF; CDR3 DNA: TGCAGTGCTAGAGTCGACAGGGGGCGTGAGCAGTACTTC
V gene: TRBV3-1; clone size: few; CDR3 length: 15; J gene: TRBJ2-3; D gene: TRBD2; CDR3 protein: CASSPTGLAGDTQYF; CDR3 DNA: TGTGCTAGCAGCCCGACAGGACTAGCAGGAGATACGCAGTATTTT
V gene: TRBV12-5; clone size: NA; CDR3 length: 14; J gene: TRBJ2-3; D gene: TRBD2; CDR3 protein: CASGSGGFADTQYF; CDR3 DNA: TGTGCTAGTGGCTCGGGAGGGTTTGCAGATACGCAGTATTTT
V gene: TRBV7-3; clone size: few; CDR3 length: 14; J gene: TRBJ2-5; D gene: TRBD2; CDR3 protein: CASSLNSGGETQYF; CDR3 DNA: TGTGCCAGCAGTTTAAATAGCGGGGGTGAGACCCAGTACTTC
V gene: TRBV11-1; clone size: once; CDR3 length: 22; J gene: TRBJ2-3; D gene: TRBD2; CDR3 protein: CASSSLRPGLAGEVTSTDTQYF; CDR3 DNA: TGCGCCAGCAGCTCCCTTCGACCGGGACTAGCGGGGGAGGTAACTAGCACAGATACGCAGTATTTT
V gene: TRBV5-1; clone size: NA; CDR3 length: 16; J gene: TRBJ2-3; D gene: NA; CDR3 protein: CASSQDPRGSTDTQYF; CDR3 DNA: TGCGCCAGCAGCCAAGATCCCAGGGGATCCACAGATACGCAGTATTTT
V gene: TRBV6-1; clone size: once; CDR3 length: 13; J gene: TRBJ2-7; D gene: NA; CDR3 protein: CASRGSGYNEQYF; CDR3 DNA: TGTGCCAGCAGGGGTAGCGGCTACAATGAGCAGTACTTC
V gene: TRBV29-1; clone size: few; CDR3 length: 13; J gene: TRBJ2-7; D gene: TRBD1; CDR3 protein: CSGSGTGDYEQYF; CDR3 DNA: TGCAGCGGTTCCGGGACAGGGGACTACGAGCAGTACTTC
V gene: TRBV5-1; clone size: NA; CDR3 length: 16; J gene: TRBJ1-2; D gene: TRBD1; CDR3 protein: CASSPWLSGQNYGYTF; CDR3 DNA: TGCGCCAGCAGCCCCTGGCTGTCGGGACAGAACTATGGCTACACCTTC
V gene: TRBV28; clone size: few; CDR3 length: 13; J gene: TRBJ1-2; D gene: TRBD1; CDR3 protein: CASRGGTGYGYTF; CDR3 DNA: TGTGCCAGCAGGGGAGGGACAGGGTATGGCTACACCTTC